This paragraph covers one TCR beta chain sequence. The sample originates from a study of blood T cell repertoires in COVID-19. Looking at the study overall: Sites in the United States, Italy and Spain provided acute and convalescent COVID-19 samples. PBMCs, B-cell-depleted T cells, or T cells provided the cDNA or gDNA that made up the material.

Sequenced by immunoSEQ multiplex PCR; TCRdb stores in-frame clones only, minus some. The sample lists 130,000 to 150,000 clones, approximately 80% occurring once. Cohorts were based on clinical histories the participants reported. CDR3 length: 13 residues. Per germline, CDR1 SNHLY and CDR2 FYNNEI. Trimming removed 7 bases at V and 3 bases at J, with 12 bases between. Material: PBMCs or T cells enriched from blood (not recorded which). The sequence derives from a woman aged 40 to 49 who had recovered from COVID-19. The chain recombines TRBV2 with TRBJ1-1, with a weak D call TRBD1 (5 bases). CDR3 residues: CASTSDSYTEAFF. The DNA for the CDR3 is TGTGCCAGCACCTCTGACAGTTACACTGAAGCTTTCTTT.